Listed below are T cell receptor beta chains from one sample, sequenced in a study of naive and memory T cell subsets. TCRdb re-analysed the UMI-ligation and nested PCR reads in MiXCR, keeping a single row per CDR3 protein. Altogether some 150,000 distinct CDR3 sequences are present, about 18% being singletons, with the ten largest covering around 0.14%. The specimen sequenced was naive CD4+ T cells from blood. All receptors derive from a human donor in good health. Both conserved end residues are part of each CDR3. D genes are given only for firm matches. Only part of the rows carry a size: once, few, many, or a class if the clone is expanded.

cdr3_aa | cdr3_nt | j_call | v_call | d_call | clone_size
CASSFGLAALNEQLF | TGTGCCAGCAGTTTCGGACTAGCGGCACTGAATGAGCAGCTCTTC | TRBJ2-1 | TRBV6-5 | TRBD2 | .
CASSETGSGANVLTF | TGTGCCAGCAGCGAAACAGGGTCTGGGGCCAACGTCCTGACTTTC | TRBJ2-6 | TRBV21-1 | . | few
CASSLDRGYVDTQYF | TGTGCCAGCAGTCTCGACAGGGGGTACGTGGATACGCAGTATTTT | TRBJ2-3 | TRBV12-3/TRBV12-4 | TRBD1 | many
CASSQEALQSGINNEQFF | TGTGCCAGCAGCCAAGAAGCCCTCCAAAGCGGGATCAACAATGAGCAGTTCTTC | TRBJ2-1 | TRBV14 | TRBD2 | .
CASSSTTPPGGYGYTF | TGCGCCAGCAGCTCAACTACTCCTCCCGGTGGCTATGGCTACACCTTC | TRBJ1-2 | TRBV5-1 | . | .
CASSGLRAGDTQYF | TGTGCCAGCAGCGGCCTGAGAGCGGGGGATACGCAGTATTTT | TRBJ2-3 | TRBV14 | TRBD2 | .
CASSLAGHDNEKLFF | TGCGCCAGCAGCTTGGCAGGGCATGATAATGAAAAACTGTTTTTT | TRBJ1-4 | TRBV5-1 | . | few
CASSPATGNIQYF | TGTGCCAGCAGCCCGGCGACGGGAAACATTCAGTACTTC | TRBJ2-4 | TRBV7-2 | . | .
CASSGGQKLNEKLFF | TGTGCCAGCAGCGGAGGACAGAAGTTGAATGAAAAACTGTTTTTT | TRBJ1-4 | TRBV9 | . | few
CATSDGLATYNEQFF | TGTGCCACCAGTGATGGACTAGCAACCTACAATGAGCAGTTCTTC | TRBJ2-1 | TRBV24-1 | TRBD2 | .
CSGEWGKETQYF | TGCAGCGGGGAGTGGGGGAAAGAGACCCAGTACTTC | TRBJ2-5 | TRBV29-1 | . | few
CSAGTGGYEQYF | TGCAGCGCCGGGACAGGGGGGTACGAGCAGTACTTC | TRBJ2-7 | TRBV29-1 | TRBD1 | .
CSHKPGGRARNEQFF | TGCAGCCACAAACCTGGCGGGAGGGCCAGGAATGAGCAGTTCTTC | TRBJ2-1 | TRBV29-1 | TRBD2 | few
CSARGQRAISGANVLTF | TGCAGTGCTAGAGGACAGCGAGCGATCTCTGGGGCCAACGTCCTGACTTTC | TRBJ2-6 | TRBV20-1 | . | .
CSVEWDRPTYEQYF | TGCAGCGTTGAATGGGACAGACCGACCTACGAGCAGTACTTC | TRBJ2-7 | TRBV29-1 | TRBD1 | .
CAWSVRGAGNTIYF | TGTGCCTGGAGTGTACGGGGGGCGGGAAACACCATATATTTT | TRBJ1-3 | TRBV30 | . | few
CSAPGAGGPRAKNIQYF | TGCAGTGCACCGGGAGCGGGAGGGCCTCGGGCCAAAAACATTCAGTACTTC | TRBJ2-4 | TRBV20-1 | TRBD2 | .
CASSQPRTGDYGYTF | TGCGCCAGCAGCCAACCGAGGACAGGTGACTATGGCTACACCTTC | TRBJ1-2 | TRBV4-1 | TRBD1 | .
CASSGTGGAEQYF | TGTGCCAGCAGTGGGACAGGGGGCGCCGAGCAGTACTTC | TRBJ2-7 | TRBV2 | TRBD1 | few
CATSRASDTYEQYF | TGTGCCACCAGCAGGGCCTCGGATACCTACGAGCAGTACTTC | TRBJ2-7 | TRBV15 | . | few
CSVVGQGILNEQFF | TGCAGCGTTGTAGGGCAGGGGATTTTGAATGAGCAGTTCTTC | TRBJ2-1 | TRBV29-1 | . | .
CASTTGVGTEAFF | TGTGCCAGCACTACCGGAGTGGGCACTGAAGCTTTCTTT | TRBJ1-1 | TRBV27 | . | once
CASSVTGKPDTQYF | TGTGCCAGCAGCGTAACAGGGAAGCCAGATACGCAGTATTTT | TRBJ2-3 | TRBV5-4 | . | .
CASSLEAGGYRETQYF | TGTGCCAGCAGCTTGGAGGCAGGGGGCTATCGAGAGACCCAGTACTTC | TRBJ2-5 | TRBV5-8 | TRBD1 | .
CASSSGQGEFGNTIYF | TGTGCCAGCAGCTCGGGACAGGGGGAATTTGGAAACACCATATATTTT | TRBJ1-3 | TRBV5-4 | TRBD1 | .
CASSPGLAGGHSYEQYF | TGTGCCAGCAGCCCGGGACTAGCGGGAGGACACTCCTACGAGCAGTACTTC | TRBJ2-7 | TRBV5-6 | TRBD2 | few
CAISAGTSGSGGTDTQYF | TGTGCCATCAGCGCGGGGACTAGCGGGAGCGGGGGCACAGATACGCAGTATTTT | TRBJ2-3 | TRBV10-3 | TRBD2 | .
CASSPADASYNEQFF | TGTGCCAGCAGCCCGGCGGATGCCTCCTACAATGAGCAGTTCTTC | TRBJ2-1 | TRBV11-2 | . | few
CASGGGKKNTEAFF | TGTGCCAGCGGGGGGGGTAAGAAGAACACTGAAGCTTTCTTT | TRBJ1-1 | TRBV2 | . | .
CASSSTGTGTREQYF | TGTGCCAGCAGCTCTACCGGGACAGGGACCAGGGAGCAGTACTTC | TRBJ2-7 | TRBV7-9 | TRBD1 | few
CASSHSGRGGEQFF | TGTGCCAGCAGCCACTCCGGGAGGGGTGGTGAGCAGTTCTTC | TRBJ2-1 | TRBV3-1 | TRBD2 | .
CASSPSTGTEAFF | TGTGCCAGCTCACCGTCCACGGGGACTGAAGCTTTCTTT | TRBJ1-1 | TRBV18 | . | .
CASLIGGTSSYNEQFF | TGCGCCAGCCTAATCGGGGGGACCTCCTCCTACAATGAGCAGTTCTTC | TRBJ2-1 | TRBV5-1 | TRBD2 | few
CASSEAGRADTQYF | TGCGCCAGCAGTGAAGCAGGACGGGCAGATACGCAGTATTTT | TRBJ2-3 | TRBV10-1 | . | many
CATRKAGEDTGELFF | TGTGCCACCAGAAAAGCAGGGGAGGACACCGGGGAGCTGTTTTTT | TRBJ2-2 | TRBV24-1 | . | .
CASSLVSLAEYNEQFF | TGCGCCAGCAGCTTGGTTAGTCTAGCGGAGTACAATGAGCAGTTCTTC | TRBJ2-1 | TRBV5-1 | TRBD2 | .
CASRPTGALTEQYF | TGTGCCAGCAGGCCGACAGGGGCCCTGACCGAGCAGTACTTC | TRBJ2-7 | TRBV12-3/TRBV12-4 | TRBD1 | few
CAPRNRDNLYEQYF | TGTGCCCCCAGAAACCGGGACAACCTTTACGAGCAGTACTTC | TRBJ2-7 | TRBV6-6 | . | .
CSARVGLGYGYTF | TGCAGTGCTAGAGTGGGGTTAGGCTATGGCTACACCTTC | TRBJ1-2 | TRBV20-1 | . | few
CASSSTSVETQYF | TGTGCCAGCAGTTCGACTAGCGTGGAGACCCAGTACTTC | TRBJ2-5 | TRBV12-3/TRBV12-4 | TRBD2 | few
CASSQNAGTDYNEQFF | TGTGCCAGCTCACAGAACGCCGGGACAGACTACAATGAGCAGTTCTTC | TRBJ2-1 | TRBV18 | TRBD1 | .
CASSLAGENTEAFF | TGTGCCAGCAGCTTAGCAGGAGAGAACACTGAAGCTTTCTTT | TRBJ1-1 | TRBV7-9 | . | .
CASTPSWDTIYF | TGTGCCAGCACCCCCAGCTGGGACACCATATATTTT | TRBJ1-3 | TRBV28 | . | few
CASSQTSGSFTDTQYF | TGTGCCAGCAGCCAAACTAGCGGGAGCTTCACAGATACGCAGTATTTT | TRBJ2-3 | TRBV4-2 | TRBD2 | few
CSVHQGGTDTQYF | TGCAGCGTTCATCAGGGCGGCACAGATACGCAGTATTTT | TRBJ2-3 | TRBV29-1 | . | .
CASSLLLGLAGGGYADTQYF | TGTGCCAGCAGTTTATTATTGGGACTAGCGGGAGGAGGATACGCAGATACGCAGTATTTT | TRBJ2-3 | TRBV28 | TRBD2 | .
CASGGQGPLDEQCF | TGTGCCAGCGGGGGACAGGGACCTTTGGACGAGCAGTGCTTC | TRBJ2-7 | TRBV12-3/TRBV12-4 | TRBD1 | .
CASSLSGTRKHEQYF | TGCGCCAGCAGCTTGTCAGGGACACGAAAGCACGAGCAGTACTTC | TRBJ2-7 | TRBV5-1 | . | few
CASSLAWSSYNEQFF | TGTGCCAGCAGCTTAGCTTGGAGCTCCTACAATGAGCAGTTCTTC | TRBJ2-1 | TRBV7-2 | . | .
CASSISGRRASEQYF | TGTGCCAGTAGTATATCCGGGAGAAGGGCCTCCGAGCAGTACTTC | TRBJ2-7 | TRBV19 | . | .
CASRIQGNSYEQYF | TGTGCCAGCAGAATACAGGGCAACTCCTACGAGCAGTACTTC | TRBJ2-7 | TRBV6-6 | . | .
CARSLAPQVWGSPLHF | TGTGCCAGAAGCCTCGCCCCCCAGGTGTGGGGTTCACCCCTCCACTTT | TRBJ1-6 | TRBV14 | . | .
CASSGRSGADTQYF | TGTGCCAGCAGTGGTAGGAGTGGGGCAGATACGCAGTATTTT | TRBJ2-3 | TRBV2 | . | few
CASSLASWYTDTQYF | TGTGCCAGCAGCTTGGCTAGCTGGTACACAGATACGCAGTATTTT | TRBJ2-3 | TRBV7-2 | . | few